This T cell receptor beta chain appears in the sequencing data of a study of cytomegalovirus exposure and HLA in healthy donors. Across the whole study: Among about 179 million T cells, an earlier analysis found 90 million to 130 million unique TCR beta sequences.

Study-level points and caveats: The authors later linked a missense DCLRE1C variant to TCR beta V- and J-gene trimming. Later analysis reportedly placed an Asian-associated ancestry cluster below the roughly 700-donor mean in N-insertions.

Germline V lookup: CDR1 MNHNS, CDR2 SASEGT. This CDR3 is 15 amino acids long. With 10 bases removed from V and 1 base from J, the gap between germline ends came to 18 bases. Primers: 60 Vbeta forward and 13 Jbeta reverse. Clones were read by immunoSEQ multiplex PCR, and TCRdb kept only the in-frame ones, dropping some. The sample holds roughly 200,000 clones, around 81% seen once. Only a few counts were recorded for this clone. What it recognizes is unknown. The rearrangement uses TRBV6-1 and TRBJ2-3; a possible D gene is TRBD2 (5 bases). The source of this sequence is a young man in good health and CMV-seronegative. The sample comprised PBMCs. The CDR3 sequence is CATSTGSLGTDTQYF. The CDR3 DNA reads TGTGCCACCAGCACGGGGTCCCTAGGCACAGATACGCAGTATTTT.